This record looks at one TCR beta chain sequence and its context. The antigen remains undetermined. CDR1 and CDR2 from the germline V gene are SQVTM and ANQGSEA. Trimming at V came to 6 bases and at J to 5 bases, leaving 8 bases not matched to a gene. This CDR3 has 14 amino acids. Researchers reported that TCR beta cDNA libraries carried unique molecular identifiers. TCRdb independently ran MiXCR on the PCR reads; one entry per CDR3 protein. Of around 700,000 distinct CDR3 sequences in the sample, 59% are singletons; the top ten hold roughly 12%. This record belongs to a study of post-analysis software for immune sequencing data. Study-wide background: Some patients lacked subtype; others had relapsing-remitting, secondary progressive or progressive-relapsing disease.

Study-level results: Diversity measured as normalized Chao1 was significantly lower in multiple sclerosis patients than in controls. Co-batched samples clustered tightly together by F measure. Elevated frequency relative to controls characterized a handful of TRBV segments in patients, TRBV5-6, TRBV5-1 and TRBV20-1 among them.

The TCR sequence derives from a girl aged 2 to 9 with multiple sclerosis. The genes are TRBV29-1 and TRBJ1-5; 9 bases match TRBD1. Specimen: blood. The CDR3 coding sequence is TGCAGCGTGCGAACAGGGGGCGTGGATCAGCCCCAGCATTTT. Residues: CSVRTGGVDQPQHF.